This entry features one T cell receptor beta chain sequence. Antigen: not known. This specimen comes from a study of cytomegalovirus exposure and HLA in healthy donors. Study-wide results and limits: Most TCR sequences showed up rarely, but some public TCRs showed up in many donors.

Vbeta (60) and Jbeta (13) primers were used in the PCR. Repertoires were generated with immunoSEQ multiplex PCR, while TCRdb's copy carries only in-frame clones and drops some. The table includes more than 95,000 clones, around 82% detected once. This sequence originates from a middle-aged man in good health and CMV-seronegative. The sequencing sample was made of PBMCs.

CDR3 sequence: CASSLTLNTEAFF. The DNA for the CDR3 is TGTGCCAGCAGCCTTACACTGAACACTGAAGCTTTCTTT. V gene TRBV5-5 combines with J gene TRBJ1-1, with D uncertain. This CDR3 comprises 13 residues. Germline V gene data show CDR1 as SGHKS and CDR2 as YYEKEE (reference sequence). Trimming took 4 bases from V and 0 from J, leaving 7 bases between them. The variable domain in full, with the rest retrieved from reference TRBV5-5 and TRBJ1-1, is DAGVTQSPTHLIKTRGQQVTLRCSPISGHKSVSWYQQVLGQGPQFIFQYYEKEERGRGNFPDRFSARQFPNYSSELNVNALLLGDSALYLCASSLTLNTEAFFGQGTRLTVV.